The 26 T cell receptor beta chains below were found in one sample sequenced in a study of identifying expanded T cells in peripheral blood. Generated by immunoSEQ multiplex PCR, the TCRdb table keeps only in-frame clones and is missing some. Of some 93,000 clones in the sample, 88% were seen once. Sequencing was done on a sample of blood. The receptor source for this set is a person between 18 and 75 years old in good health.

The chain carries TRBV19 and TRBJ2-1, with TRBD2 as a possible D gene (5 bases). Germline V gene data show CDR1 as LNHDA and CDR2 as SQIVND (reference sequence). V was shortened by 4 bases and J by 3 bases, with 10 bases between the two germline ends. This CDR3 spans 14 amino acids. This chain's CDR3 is CASSSASFYNEQFF. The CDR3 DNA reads TGTGCCAGTAGTAGTGCTAGCTTCTACAATGAGCAGTTCTTC. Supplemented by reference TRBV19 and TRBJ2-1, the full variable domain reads DGGITQSPKYLFRKEGQNVTLSCEQNLNHDAMYWYRQDPGQGLRLIYYSQIVNDFQKGDIAEGYSVSREKKESFPLTVTSAQKNPTAFYLCASSSASFYNEQFFGPGTRLTVL.

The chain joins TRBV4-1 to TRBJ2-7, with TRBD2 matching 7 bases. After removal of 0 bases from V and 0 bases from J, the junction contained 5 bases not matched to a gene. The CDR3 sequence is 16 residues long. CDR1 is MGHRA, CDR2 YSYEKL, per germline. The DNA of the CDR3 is TGCGCCAGCAGCCAAGATTCAGGACTAGGCTCCTACGAGCAGTACTTC. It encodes CASSQDSGLGSYEQYF.

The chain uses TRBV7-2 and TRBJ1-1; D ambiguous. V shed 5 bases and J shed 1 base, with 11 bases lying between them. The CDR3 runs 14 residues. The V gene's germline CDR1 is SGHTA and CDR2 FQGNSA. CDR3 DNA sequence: TGTGCCAGCAGCGAGACAAGAAAGAACACTGAAGCTTTCTTT. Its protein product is CASSETRKNTEAFF.

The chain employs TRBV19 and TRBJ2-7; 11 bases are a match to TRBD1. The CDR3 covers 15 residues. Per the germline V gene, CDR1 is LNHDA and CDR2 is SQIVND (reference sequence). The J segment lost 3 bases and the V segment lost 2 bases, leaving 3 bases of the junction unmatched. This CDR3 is CASSISGTGGYEQYF. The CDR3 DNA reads TGTGCCAGTAGTATATCCGGGACAGGGGGCTACGAGCAGTACTTC.

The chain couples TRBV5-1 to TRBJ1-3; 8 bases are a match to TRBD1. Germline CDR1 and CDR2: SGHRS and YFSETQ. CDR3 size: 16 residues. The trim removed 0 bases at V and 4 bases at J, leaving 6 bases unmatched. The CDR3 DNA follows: TGCGCCAGCAGCTTGGTTTCAGGGGGCGTAGGAAACACCATATATTTT. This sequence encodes CASSLVSGGVGNTIYF. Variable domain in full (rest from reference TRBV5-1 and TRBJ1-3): KAGVTQTPRYLIKTRGQQVTLSCSPISGHRSVSWYQQTPGQGLQFLFEYFSETQRNKGNFPGRFSGRQFSNSRSEMNVSTLELGDSALYLCASSLVSGGVGNTIYFGEGSWLTVV.

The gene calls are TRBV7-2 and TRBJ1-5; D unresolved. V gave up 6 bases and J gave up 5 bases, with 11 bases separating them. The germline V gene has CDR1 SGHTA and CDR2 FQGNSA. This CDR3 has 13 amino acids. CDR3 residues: CASSQDWDQPQHF. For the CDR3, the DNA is TGTGCCAGCAGTCAGGACTGGGATCAGCCCCAGCATTTT.

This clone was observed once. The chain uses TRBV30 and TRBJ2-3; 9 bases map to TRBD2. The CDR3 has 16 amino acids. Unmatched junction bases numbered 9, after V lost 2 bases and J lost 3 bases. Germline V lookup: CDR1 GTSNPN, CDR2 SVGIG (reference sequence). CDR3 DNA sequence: TGTGCCTGGAGTTTTATAGCGGGAGTAAGTACAGATACGCAGTATTTT. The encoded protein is CAWSFIAGVSTDTQYF.

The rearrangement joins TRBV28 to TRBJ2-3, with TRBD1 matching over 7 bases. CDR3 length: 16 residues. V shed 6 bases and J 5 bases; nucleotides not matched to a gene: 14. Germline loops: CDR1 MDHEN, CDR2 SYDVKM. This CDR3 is CASSRRGQLKRDTQYF. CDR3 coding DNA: TGTGCCAGCAGCCGCAGGGGACAGTTAAAAAGAGATACGCAGTATTTT.

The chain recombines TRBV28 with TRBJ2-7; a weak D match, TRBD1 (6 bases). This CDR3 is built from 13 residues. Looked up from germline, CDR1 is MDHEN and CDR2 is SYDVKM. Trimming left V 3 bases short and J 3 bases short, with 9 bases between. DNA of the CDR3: TGTGCCAGCAGTTTCCTCAGGGGCTACGAGCAGTACTTC. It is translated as CASSFLRGYEQYF.

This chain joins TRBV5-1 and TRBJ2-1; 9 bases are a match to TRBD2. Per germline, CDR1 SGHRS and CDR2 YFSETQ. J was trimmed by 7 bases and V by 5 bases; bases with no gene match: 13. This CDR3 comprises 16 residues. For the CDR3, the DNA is TGCGCCAGCAGGGCTCCCGGGACTAGCCGCCTGAATGAGCAGTTCTTC. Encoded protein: CASRAPGTSRLNEQFF.

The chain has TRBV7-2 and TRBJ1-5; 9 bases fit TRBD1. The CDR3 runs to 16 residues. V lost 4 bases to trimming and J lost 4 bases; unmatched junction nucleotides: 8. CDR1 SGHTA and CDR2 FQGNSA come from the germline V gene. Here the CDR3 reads CASSSGRGQGNQPQHF. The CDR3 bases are TGTGCCAGCAGCTCGGGAAGGGGACAGGGTAATCAGCCCCAGCATTTT.

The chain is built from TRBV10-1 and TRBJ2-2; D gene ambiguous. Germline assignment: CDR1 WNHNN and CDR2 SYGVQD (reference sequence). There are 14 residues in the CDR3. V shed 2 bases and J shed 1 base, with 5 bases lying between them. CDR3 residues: CASSENRNTGELFF. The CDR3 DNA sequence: TGCGCCAGCAGTGAGAACCGGAACACCGGGGAGCTGTTTTTT.

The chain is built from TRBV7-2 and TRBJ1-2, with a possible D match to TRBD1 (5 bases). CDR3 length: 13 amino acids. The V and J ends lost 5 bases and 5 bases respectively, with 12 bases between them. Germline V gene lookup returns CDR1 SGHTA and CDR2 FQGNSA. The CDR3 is CASSTGTEYGYTF. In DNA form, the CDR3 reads TGTGCCAGCAGCACGGGGACCGAGTATGGCTACACCTTC. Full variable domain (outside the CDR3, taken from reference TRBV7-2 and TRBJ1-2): GAGVSQSPSNKVTEKGKDVELRCDPISGHTALYWYRQSLGQGLEFLIYFQGNSAPDKSGLPSDRFSAERTGGSVSTLTIQRTQQEDSAVYLCASSTGTEYGYTFGSGTRLTVV.

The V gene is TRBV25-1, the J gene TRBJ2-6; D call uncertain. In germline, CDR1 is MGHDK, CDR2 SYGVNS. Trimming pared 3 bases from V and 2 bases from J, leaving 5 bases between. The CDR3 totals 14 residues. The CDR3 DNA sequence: TGTGCCAGCAGTGACAGTGCTGGGGCCAACGTCCTGACTTTC. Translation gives CASSDSAGANVLTF.

The CDR3 nucleotides are TGCGCCAGCAGCGCCGGACAGACCGCTAGCGGCTACACCTTC. This encodes CASSAGQTASGYTF. The chain uses TRBV4-1 and TRBJ1-2; D is perhaps TRBD1 (6 bases). V was clipped by 5 bases and J by 8 bases, with 18 bases between them. This CDR3 has 14 amino acids. Germline CDR1 MGHRA, CDR2 YSYEKL.

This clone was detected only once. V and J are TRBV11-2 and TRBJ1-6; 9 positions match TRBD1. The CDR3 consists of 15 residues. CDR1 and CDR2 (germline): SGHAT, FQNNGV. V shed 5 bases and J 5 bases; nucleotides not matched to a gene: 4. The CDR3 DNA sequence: TGTGCCAGCAGCCCACAGGGGGCCGATAATTCACCCCTCCACTTT. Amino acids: CASSPQGADNSPLHF.

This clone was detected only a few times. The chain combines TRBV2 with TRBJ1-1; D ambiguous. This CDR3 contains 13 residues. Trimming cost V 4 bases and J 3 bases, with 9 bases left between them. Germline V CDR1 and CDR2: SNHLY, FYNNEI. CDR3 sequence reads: CASSVDGYTEAFF. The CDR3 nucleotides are TGTGCCAGCAGTGTCGACGGATACACTGAAGCTTTCTTT.

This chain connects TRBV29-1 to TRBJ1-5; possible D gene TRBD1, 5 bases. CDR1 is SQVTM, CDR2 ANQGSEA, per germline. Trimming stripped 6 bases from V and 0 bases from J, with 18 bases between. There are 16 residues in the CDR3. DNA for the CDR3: TGCAGCGTCACGTCGGGGGGGTCCGGTAGCAATCAGCCCCAGCATTTT. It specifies CSVTSGGSGSNQPQHF. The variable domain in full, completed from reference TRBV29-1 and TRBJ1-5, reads SAVISQKPSRDICQRGTSLTIQCQVDSQVTMMFWYRQQPGQSLTLIATANQGSEATYESGFVIDKFPISRPNLTFSTLTVSNMSPEDSSIYLCSVTSGGSGSNQPQHFGDGTRLSIL.

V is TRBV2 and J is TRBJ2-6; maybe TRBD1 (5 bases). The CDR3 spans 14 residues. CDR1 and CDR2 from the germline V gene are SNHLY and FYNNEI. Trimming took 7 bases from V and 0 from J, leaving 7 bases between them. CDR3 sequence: CASNQGSGANVLTF. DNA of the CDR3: TGTGCCAGCAATCAGGGCTCTGGGGCCAACGTCCTGACTTTC.

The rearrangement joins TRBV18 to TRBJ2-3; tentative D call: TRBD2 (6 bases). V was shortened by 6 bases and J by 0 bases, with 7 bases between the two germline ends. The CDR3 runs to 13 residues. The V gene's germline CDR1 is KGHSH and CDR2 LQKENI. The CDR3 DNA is TGTGCCAGCTCTAGCGGTAGCACAGATACGCAGTATTTT. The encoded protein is CASSSGSTDTQYF.

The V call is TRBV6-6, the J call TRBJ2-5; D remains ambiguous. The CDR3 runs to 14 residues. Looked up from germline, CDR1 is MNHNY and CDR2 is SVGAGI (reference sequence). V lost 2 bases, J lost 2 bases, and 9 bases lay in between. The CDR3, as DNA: TGTGCCAGCAGTTACGAACGGTCGCAAGAGACCCAGTACTTC. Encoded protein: CASSYERSQETQYF.

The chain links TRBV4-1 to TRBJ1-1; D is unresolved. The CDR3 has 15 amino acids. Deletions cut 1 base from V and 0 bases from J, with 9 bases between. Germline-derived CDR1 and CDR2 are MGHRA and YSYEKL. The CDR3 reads CASSQGRIMNTEAFF. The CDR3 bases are TGCGCCAGCAGCCAAGGGCGGATCATGAACACTGAAGCTTTCTTT.

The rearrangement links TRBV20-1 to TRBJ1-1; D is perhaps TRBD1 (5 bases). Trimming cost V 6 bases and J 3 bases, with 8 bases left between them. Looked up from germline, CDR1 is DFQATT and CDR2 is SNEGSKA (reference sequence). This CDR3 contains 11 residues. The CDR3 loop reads CSAPRDTEAFF. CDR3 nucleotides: TGCAGTGCCCCCAGGGACACTGAAGCTTTCTTT.

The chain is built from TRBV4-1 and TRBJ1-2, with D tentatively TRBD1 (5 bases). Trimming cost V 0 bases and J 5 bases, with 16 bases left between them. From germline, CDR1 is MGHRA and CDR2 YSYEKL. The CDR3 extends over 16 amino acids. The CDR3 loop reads CASSQDSPRANYGYTF. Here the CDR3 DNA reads TGCGCCAGCAGCCAAGATTCTCCCAGGGCAAATTATGGCTACACCTTC.

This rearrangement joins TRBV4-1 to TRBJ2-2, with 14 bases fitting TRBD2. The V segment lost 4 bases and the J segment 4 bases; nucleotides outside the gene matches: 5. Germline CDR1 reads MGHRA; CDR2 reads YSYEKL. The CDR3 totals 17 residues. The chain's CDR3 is CASSLHGTSGSTGELFF. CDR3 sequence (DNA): TGCGCCAGCAGCCTCCATGGGACTAGCGGGAGCACCGGGGAGCTGTTTTTT.

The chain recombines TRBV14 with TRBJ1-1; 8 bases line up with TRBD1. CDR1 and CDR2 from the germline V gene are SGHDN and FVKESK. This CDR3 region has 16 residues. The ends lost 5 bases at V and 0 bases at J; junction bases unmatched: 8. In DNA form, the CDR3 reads TGTGCCAGCAGCGTATACAGGGGGGTGATGAACACTGAAGCTTTCTTT. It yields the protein CASSVYRGVMNTEAFF.